This T cell receptor (beta chain) was obtained from a study of beta chain features in type 1 diabetes. Study-wide results and limits: When VDJ junctions were examined, type 1 diabetes patients showed fewer insertions and more deletions.

The CDR3 totals 15 residues. Trimming removed 0 bases from V and 5 bases from J; junction bases left unmatched: 4. The germline V gene encodes CDR1 SGHRS and CDR2 YFSETQ. This clone has only a few counts. Its antigen is unknown. The entirety of the isolated RNA underwent reverse transcription, so expressed TCRB transcripts were sequenced. Naive, central memory and regulatory T cell samples came to a mean of approximately 3.57 million reads. Sequencing used immunoSEQ multiplex PCR; TCRdb keeps in-frame clones, though not all of them. There are 150,000 or so clones in the sample; over 8.5% occur only once, and around 2.1% lies in the top ten.

The chain is built from TRBV5-1 and TRBJ2-1, with 8 positions matching TRBD2. The sample comprised central memory CD4+ T cells from blood. The clonotype comes from a man aged 18 to 29 in good health. The CDR3 bases are TGCGCCAGCAGCTTGGGCGGGACTAGACACAATGAGCAGTTCTTC. Protein sequence: CASSLGGTRHNEQFF.